The next 21 T cell receptor beta chains were all read from a single sample in a study of PD-L1 blockade in urothelial cancer. Libraries were prepared by immunoSEQ multiplex PCR; TCRdb keeps only in-frame clonotypes and omits some of them. The sample includes fewer than 25,000 clones, around 85% seen only once; the top ten take approximately 3%. The sample in question was PBMCs, obtained around atezolizumab (anti-PD-L1) treatment. Receptor source: a man aged 50-59 years with urothelial cancer.

This chain links TRBV9 with TRBJ2-3, with a weak D call TRBD1 (6 bases). Trimming shortened V by 4 bases and J by 2 bases, and 11 bases separated the two germline ends. Germline CDR1 is SGDLS and CDR2 is YYNGEE. CDR3 length: 14 amino acids. For the CDR3, the DNA is TGTGCCAGCAGCCTGACAGGTTTCACAGATACGCAGTATTTT. Residues: CASSLTGFTDTQYF.

A few counts support this clone. J is TRBJ2-7 and V is TRBV5-1, with a possible D match to TRBD1 (6 bases). Trimming took 1 base from V and 4 from J, leaving 15 bases between them. CDR1 is SGHRS, CDR2 YFSETQ, per germline. The CDR3 totals 15 residues. For the CDR3, the DNA is TGCGCCAGCAGCTTGCAGGGGAGCGCGATGTACGAGCAGTACTTC. Protein product: CASSLQGSAMYEQYF.

This clone was recorded only once. CDR3 DNA: TGTGCCAGCAGCTCCCTAGCGGGAGGCTCAGCCGGGGAGCTGTTTTTT. Amino acids: CASSSLAGGSAGELFF. The rearrangement links TRBV11-2 to TRBJ2-2, with 11 bases lining up with TRBD2. This CDR3 has 16 residues. Per germline, CDR1 SGHAT and CDR2 FQNNGV. J gave up 6 bases and V 4 bases, and 7 bases lay outside the gene matches.

This clone has more than one count but fewer than ten. This chain links TRBV27 with TRBJ2-3; no clear D gene. The CDR3 loop spans 14 amino acids. Germline V gives CDR1 MNHEY, CDR2 SMNVEV (reference sequence). V was cut by 4 bases and J by 2 bases, with 10 bases left in between. The CDR3 loop is CASSSSTITDTQYF. In DNA, the CDR3 is TGTGCCAGCAGTTCGTCCACTATCACAGATACGCAGTATTTT.

This sequence joins TRBV7-8 and TRBJ2-7; 10 nucleotides align to TRBD2. Germline CDR1 SGHVS, CDR2 FQNEAQ. The trim removed 6 bases at V and 4 bases at J, leaving 6 bases unmatched. There are 14 residues in the CDR3. CDR3: CASRRSSGGYEQYF. Here the CDR3 DNA reads TGTGCCAGCAGGCGGTCTAGCGGGGGTTACGAGCAGTACTTC.

V usage is TRBV16 and J usage is TRBJ1-1; D is undetermined. V lost 0 bases, J lost 1 base, and 6 bases lay in between. Germline assignment: CDR1 KGHSY and CDR2 FQNENV. The CDR3 covers 14 residues. Here the CDR3 DNA reads TGTGCCAGCAGCCAATCGGGAGGGAACACTGAAGCTTTCTTT. Translation: CASSQSGGNTEAFF.

In nucleotides, the CDR3 is TGTGCCAGCAGTCGAGCGGGAGAGGCTGAGCAGTTCTTC. It is translated as CASSRAGEAEQFF. The chain recombines TRBV27 with TRBJ2-1, with 8 bases identical to TRBD2. V shed 5 bases and J 9 bases; nucleotides not matched to a gene: 6. This CDR3 contains 13 residues. In germline, CDR1 is MNHEY, CDR2 SMNVEV (reference sequence).

The genes are TRBV6-1 and TRBJ1-1; no clear D. Trimming took 7 bases from V and 5 from J, leaving 5 bases between them. The CDR3 runs 10 residues. Germline lookup yields CDR1 MNHNS and CDR2 SASEGT. The CDR3 sequence is CASKLTEAFF. CDR3 DNA sequence: TGTGCCAGCAAATTAACTGAAGCTTTCTTT.

The CDR3 nucleotides are TGCGCCAGCAAGCGGGACAGGGGAGAAGAGACTGAAGCTTTCTTT. Translating it yields CASKRDRGEETEAFF. This chain joins TRBV5-1 and TRBJ1-1; 10 bases fit TRBD1. Germline CDR1 is SGHRS and CDR2 is YFSETQ. CDR3 length: 15 amino acids. Unmatched junction bases numbered 10, after V lost 6 bases and J lost 5 bases.

The J gene is TRBJ2-1, the V gene TRBV14; tentative D call: TRBD1 (6 bases). With 2 bases removed from V and 0 bases from J, the gap between germline ends came to 8 bases. CDR1 SGHDN and CDR2 FVKESK come from the germline V gene. This CDR3 spans 15 amino acids. The DNA of the CDR3 is TGTGCCAGCAGCCAATGGACAGCCTCCTACAATGAGCAGTTCTTC. Its translation is CASSQWTASYNEQFF.

The rearrangement links TRBV4-3 to TRBJ1-2, with 8 bases lining up with TRBD1. Germline V gene data show CDR1 as LGHNA and CDR2 as YSLEER. The CDR3 has 16 amino acids. With 1 base clipped from V and 4 bases from J, the junction kept 8 bases outside the gene matches. The CDR3 nucleotides are TGCGCCAGCAGCCAAGCCTGGACAGGGACGGGCTATGGCTACACCTTC. It specifies CASSQAWTGTGYGYTF.

The V call is TRBV14, the J call TRBJ2-6; 8 nucleotides line up with TRBD1. From germline, CDR1 is SGHDN and CDR2 FVKESK. CDR3 length: 17 amino acids. The J segment lost 1 base and the V segment lost 1 base, leaving 3 bases of the junction unmatched. The DNA for the CDR3 is TGTGCCAGCAGCCAAGTACGGACAGGGTCTGGGGCCAACGTCCTGACTTTC. Translating gives CASSQVRTGSGANVLTF. The full variable domain, with the rest looked up from reference TRBV14 and TRBJ2-6, is EAGVTQFPSHSVIEKGQTVTLRCDPISGHDNLYWYRRVMGKEIKFLLHFVKESKQDESGMPNNRFLAERTGGTYSTLKVQPAELEDSGVYFCASSQVRTGSGANVLTFGAGSRLTVL.

The chain links TRBV7-9 to TRBJ2-7, with D perhaps matching TRBD1 (5 bases). Trimming removed 5 bases at V and 4 bases at J, with 24 bases between. Germline assignment: CDR1 SEHNR and CDR2 FQNEAQ (reference sequence). The CDR3 totals 17 residues. Written as DNA, the CDR3 is TGTGCCAGCAGCCCAGGTCAGGGAAGGCTGAACGAATACGAGCAGTACTTC. As protein: CASSPGQGRLNEYEQYF.

The chain combines TRBV19 with TRBJ1-4; D is possibly TRBD1 (6 bases). Germline CDR1 is LNHDA and CDR2 is SQIVND (reference sequence). Trimming took off 5 bases at V and 10 bases at J, with 23 bases between the two ends. The CDR3 length is 16 residues. This CDR3 reads CASSRTVRDTYVKLFF. The CDR3 DNA sequence: TGTGCCAGTAGTCGAACAGTCCGGGACACTTATGTAAAACTGTTTTTT.

The CDR3 is CASQGLAGGNEQFF. Here the CDR3 DNA reads TGTGCCAGCCAAGGACTAGCGGGAGGGAATGAGCAGTTCTTC. The V and J genes are TRBV18 and TRBJ2-1, with 15 nucleotides matching TRBD2. Trimming took 8 bases from V and 7 from J; bases not matched to a gene: 3. The germline CDR1 and CDR2 sequences are KGHSH and LQKENI. The CDR3 runs 14 residues.

V is TRBV4-1 and J is TRBJ2-3; 9 bases map to TRBD2. Germline CDR1 and CDR2: MGHRA and YSYEKL. This CDR3 has 18 amino acids. J lost 3 bases, V lost 2 bases, and 12 bases had no gene match. Here the CDR3 DNA reads TGCGCCAGCAGCCAAACCGGTCAAGCGGGAGGAAGAACAGATACGCAGTATTTT. Translated: CASSQTGQAGGRTDTQYF.

The rearrangement uses TRBV2 and TRBJ2-1, with D uncertain. V was shortened by 5 bases and J by 0 bases, with 14 bases between the two germline ends. CDR1 SNHLY and CDR2 FYNNEI come from the germline V gene. CDR3 length equals 16 residues. The CDR3 loop reads CASSSYSIYSYNEQFF. DNA of the CDR3: TGTGCCAGCAGTTCGTACAGCATATACTCCTACAATGAGCAGTTCTTC.

The chain couples TRBV19 to TRBJ2-3, with TRBD2 matching 11 bases. Germline lookup yields CDR1 LNHDA and CDR2 SQIVND (reference sequence). This CDR3 is 15 amino acids long. V lost 6 bases and J lost 8; bases outside the gene matches: 10. The CDR3 nucleotides are TGTGCCAGTAGCGGTACTAGCGGGAGACTGCCTACGCAGTATTTT. Translation: CASSGTSGRLPTQYF.

The V call is TRBV5-1, the J call TRBJ1-2; 7 bases are a match to TRBD1. CDR1 SGHRS and CDR2 YFSETQ come from the germline V gene. The CDR3 loop spans 15 amino acids. J was trimmed by 0 bases and V by 5 bases; bases with no gene match: 7. CDR3 nucleotide sequence: TGCGCCAGCAGACTCAGGGGGGACACTAACTATGGCTACACCTTC. This codes for CASRLRGDTNYGYTF.

The rearrangement links TRBV19 to TRBJ1-5, with TRBD1 matching 8 bases. There are 15 residues in the CDR3. Per germline, CDR1 LNHDA and CDR2 SQIVND (reference sequence). The trim removed 6 bases at V and 5 bases at J, leaving 9 bases unmatched. Written as DNA, the CDR3 is TGTGCCAGTAGAGACTGGGACAGGTGGGATCAGCCCCAGCATTTT. Its translation is CASRDWDRWDQPQHF.

This clone was counted once. This chain joins TRBV29-1 and TRBJ2-5; 12 bases line up with TRBD1. Germline CDR1 SQVTM, CDR2 ANQGSEA. This CDR3 contains 15 residues. The V and J ends lost 6 bases and 5 bases, in that order; junction bases with no gene match: 10. The CDR3 DNA sequence: TGCAGCGTCCGGGACAGGGGGCTTCGGGCGGAGACCCAGTACTTC. Translating gives CSVRDRGLRAETQYF.